This T cell receptor (beta chain) was captured by sequencing in a study of cytomegalovirus exposure and HLA in healthy donors. Study conclusions and caveats: A later analysis showed that HLA-associated TCR beta chains had undergone more clonal expansion than equally common others. A later look showed TCR association rates differing by HLA locus, highest for DRB1 and lowest for HLA-C. The HLA-A and HLA-B alleles of most subjects were reportedly predicted accurately from TCR beta sequences.

PCR used 60 Vbeta primers and 13 Jbeta primers. Authors' methods: Later analysis identified tens of millions of unique TCR beta chains, approximately 11 million shared. The repertoire was sequenced with immunoSEQ multiplex PCR; TCRdb's copy has only in-frame clones and lacks some. The DNA was the basis for D and trimming; V, J and clone size are from that table. The sample has fewer than 200,000 clones, 75% to 85% seen once. A remark on this clone: Its antigen is unknown.

The CDR3 is 15 residues long. The ends lost 6 bases at V and 2 bases at J; junction bases unmatched: 6. From germline, CDR1 is SGHRS and CDR2 YFSETQ. The V call is TRBV5-1, the J call TRBJ2-1; 9 positions agree with TRBD1. Sequences were obtained from PBMCs. This receptor was obtained from a man aged 25 to 45 in good health and CMV-seronegative. As DNA, the CDR3 is TGCGCCAGCATGGGGCGGGACAGGGCCTACAATGAGCAGTTCTTC. This codes for CASMGRDRAYNEQFF.